This T cell receptor beta chain was recovered during a study of T cell responses to AZD1222 COVID-19 vaccine. Both about-4-week and about-12-week second-dose recipients were combined. Broader study findings: Clonal diversity was possibly underestimated; the donors were predominantly white British and more often female. Baseline antibody screening turned up just six seropositive AZD1222 recipients. Spike-specific TCR depth and breadth grew after two AZD1222 doses.

Germline CDR1 MNHEY, CDR2 SVGEGT. The V and J ends lost 5 bases and 7 bases, in that order; junction bases with no gene match: 5. The CDR3 extends over 15 amino acids. TCRdb's copy holds only in-frame clones and misses some; the assay was immunoSEQ multiplex PCR. The table lists over 100,000 clones, around 90% of them singletons. In the case of this clone: As yet, its antigen is unknown.

The specimen was peripheral blood, collected 28 days after the second AZD1222 dose. The sequence was obtained from an adult who received the AZD1222 COVID-19 vaccine. The V call is TRBV6-2 or TRBV6-3, the J call TRBJ1-6; 10 nucleotides agree with TRBD1. CDR3 protein: CASSPLGQGNSPLHF. The CDR3 nucleotides are TGTGCCAGCAGTCCCCTGGGACAGGGGAATTCACCCCTCCACTTT.